A selection of T cell receptor beta chains follows, all from one sample in a study of blood T cell repertoires in COVID-19. Assay used: immunoSEQ multiplex PCR; TCRdb lists only in-frame clones, some missing. The repertoire has approximately 260,000 clones, 75% to 90% of them found once; the top ten carry around 4.6%. Sequenced: peripheral blood. These receptors all come from a woman aged 40-49 years who had recovered from COVID-19. CDR3s include the opening cysteine and the closing phenylalanine or tryptophan. Each record gives: CDR3 protein, CDR3 DNA, clone size, J gene, V gene, D gene. A D gene is named only where the DNA matches it firmly. Size is omitted from some rows. Given values are once, few, many or a class for expanded clones.

CDR3aa: CASSLPGWGENEQYF
CDR3nt: TGCGCCAGCAGCTTGCCCGGTTGGGGAGAAAACGAGCAGTACTTC
abundance: NA
j_gene: TRBJ2-7
v_gene: TRBV4-1
d_gene: NA

CDR3aa: CAWSAGTEGGYTF
CDR3nt: TGTGCCTGGAGTGCCGGGACAGAAGGTGGCTACACCTTC
abundance: NA
j_gene: TRBJ1-2
v_gene: TRBV30
d_gene: TRBD1

CDR3aa: CASSSFTGSSYEQYF
CDR3nt: TGTGCCAGCAGTTCCTTCACTGGTAGCTCCTACGAGCAGTACTTC
abundance: NA
j_gene: TRBJ2-7
v_gene: TRBV6-5
d_gene: NA

CDR3aa: CASSQDSRQVGNYGYTF
CDR3nt: TGCGCCAGCAGCCAAGATTCCCGCCAAGTCGGTAACTATGGCTACACCTTC
abundance: NA
j_gene: TRBJ1-2
v_gene: TRBV4-3
d_gene: NA

CDR3aa: CSVVQPDEKLFF
CDR3nt: TGCAGCGTTGTACAGCCAGACGAAAAACTGTTTTTT
abundance: NA
j_gene: TRBJ1-4
v_gene: TRBV29-1
d_gene: NA

CDR3aa: CASSLLRTDYTDTQYF
CDR3nt: TGTGCCAGCAGTTTATTAAGGACTGACTACACAGATACGCAGTATTTT
abundance: NA
j_gene: TRBJ2-3
v_gene: TRBV27
d_gene: NA

CDR3aa: CSASDPGTSGYNEQFF
CDR3nt: TGCAGTGCTAGTGATCCCGGGACTAGCGGCTACAATGAGCAGTTCTTC
abundance: few
j_gene: TRBJ2-1
v_gene: TRBV20-1
d_gene: TRBD2

CDR3aa: CASSYQGALGAFF
CDR3nt: TGTGCCAGCAGCTATCAGGGGGCCTTGGGTGCTTTCTTT
abundance: NA
j_gene: TRBJ1-1
v_gene: TRBV5-4
d_gene: TRBD1

CDR3aa: CASAGGRFYEQYF
CDR3nt: TGTGCCAGCGCCGGGGGACGCTTCTACGAGCAGTACTTC
abundance: NA
j_gene: TRBJ2-7
v_gene: TRBV7-9
d_gene: NA

CDR3aa: CATSRDIQGRVNEQFF
CDR3nt: TGTGCCACCAGCAGAGATATCCAGGGTCGCGTCAATGAGCAGTTCTTC
abundance: NA
j_gene: TRBJ2-1
v_gene: TRBV15
d_gene: NA

CDR3aa: CASRLRQGGSPLHF
CDR3nt: TGTGCCAGCAGGCTCCGACAGGGCGGTTCACCCCTCCACTTT
abundance: NA
j_gene: TRBJ1-6
v_gene: TRBV2
d_gene: TRBD1

CDR3aa: CASSLNQLTGSYTEAFF
CDR3nt: TGTGCCAGCTCACTAAACCAACTGACAGGGTCATACACTGAAGCTTTCTTT
abundance: NA
j_gene: TRBJ1-1
v_gene: TRBV18
d_gene: TRBD1

CDR3aa: CASSFFRGGTEAFF
CDR3nt: TGTGCCAGCAGTTTTTTTCGCGGGGGAACTGAAGCTTTCTTT
abundance: NA
j_gene: TRBJ1-1
v_gene: TRBV28
d_gene: NA

CDR3aa: CASSRQGNEQFF
CDR3nt: TGTGCCAGCAGTCGACAGGGCAATGAGCAGTTCTTC
abundance: NA
j_gene: TRBJ2-1
v_gene: TRBV27
d_gene: TRBD1

CDR3aa: CASSNGGWSYEQYF
CDR3nt: TGTGCCAGCAGCAACGGGGGTTGGTCATACGAGCAGTACTTC
abundance: NA
j_gene: TRBJ2-7
v_gene: TRBV9
d_gene: NA

CDR3aa: CASSERGVEDTQYF
CDR3nt: TGTGCCAGCAGCGAGCGGGGGGTTGAAGATACGCAGTATTTT
abundance: NA
j_gene: TRBJ2-3
v_gene: TRBV9
d_gene: TRBD2

CDR3aa: CASSLEARGTEAFF
CDR3nt: TGCGCCAGCAGCTTGGAGGCTCGGGGCACTGAAGCTTTCTTT
abundance: once
j_gene: TRBJ1-1
v_gene: TRBV5-1
d_gene: NA

CDR3aa: CASSIQVAGANEQFF
CDR3nt: TGTGCCAGTAGTATCCAGGTAGCGGGAGCCAATGAGCAGTTCTTC
abundance: NA
j_gene: TRBJ2-1
v_gene: TRBV19
d_gene: TRBD2

CDR3aa: CASSWDRKNTEAFF
CDR3nt: TGTGCCAGCAGTTGGGACAGGAAGAACACTGAAGCTTTCTTT
abundance: many
j_gene: TRBJ1-1
v_gene: TRBV6-5
d_gene: TRBD1

CDR3aa: CASSLGTNNEQFF
CDR3nt: TGTGCCAGCAGTTTGGGGACTAACAATGAGCAGTTCTTC
abundance: few
j_gene: TRBJ2-1
v_gene: TRBV12-3/TRBV12-4
d_gene: TRBD2

CDR3aa: CASSFTDRGYEQFF
CDR3nt: TGTGCCAGCAGTTTTACGGACAGGGGCTATGAGCAGTTCTTC
abundance: NA
j_gene: TRBJ2-1
v_gene: TRBV6-6
d_gene: TRBD1

CDR3aa: CASSLREDSSYNEQFF
CDR3nt: TGTGCCAGCAGCTTACGGGAGGACAGCTCCTACAATGAGCAGTTCTTC
abundance: once
j_gene: TRBJ2-1
v_gene: TRBV7-2
d_gene: NA

CDR3aa: CASSGGAATNEKLFF
CDR3nt: TGCGCCAGCAGCGGCGGGGCCGCAACTAATGAAAAACTGTTTTTT
abundance: NA
j_gene: TRBJ1-4
v_gene: TRBV5-1
d_gene: NA

CDR3aa: CASSLGPTREGETQYF
CDR3nt: TGCGCCAGCAGCTTGGGCCCCACTAGGGAAGGGGAGACCCAGTACTTC
abundance: once
j_gene: TRBJ2-5
v_gene: TRBV5-1
d_gene: NA

CDR3aa: CASSEDSGGEYGYTF
CDR3nt: TGTGCCAGCAGTGAAGACTCAGGGGGAGAATATGGCTACACCTTC
abundance: NA
j_gene: TRBJ1-2
v_gene: TRBV13
d_gene: TRBD1

CDR3aa: CAWSALANYGYTF
CDR3nt: TGTGCCTGGAGTGCCTTAGCTAACTATGGCTACACCTTC
abundance: few
j_gene: TRBJ1-2
v_gene: TRBV30
d_gene: NA

CDR3aa: CASSAGQGNTIYF
CDR3nt: TGTGCCAGCAGCGCCGGACAGGGAAACACCATATATTTT
abundance: NA
j_gene: TRBJ1-3
v_gene: TRBV7-7
d_gene: NA

CDR3aa: CAWSPIAGRVDEQFF
CDR3nt: TGTGCCTGGAGTCCTATAGCGGGAAGAGTTGATGAGCAGTTCTTC
abundance: NA
j_gene: TRBJ2-1
v_gene: TRBV30
d_gene: TRBD2

CDR3aa: CASNSLARTDTQYF
CDR3nt: TGTGCCAGCAACTCCCTAGCGCGGACAGATACGCAGTATTTT
abundance: NA
j_gene: TRBJ2-3
v_gene: TRBV6-5
d_gene: NA

CDR3aa: CASSFPRDTVTSTYEQYF
CDR3nt: TGCGCCAGCAGCTTCCCTCGGGACACCGTAACAAGCACCTACGAGCAGTACTTC
abundance: NA
j_gene: TRBJ2-7
v_gene: TRBV4-1
d_gene: NA

CDR3aa: CASRRQGSSYEQYF
CDR3nt: TGTGCCAGCAGAAGGCAGGGGAGCTCCTACGAGCAGTACTTC
abundance: NA
j_gene: TRBJ2-7
v_gene: TRBV6-6
d_gene: NA

CDR3aa: CASRRTGGGETQYF
CDR3nt: TGTGCCAGCAGACGGACAGGGGGAGGCGAGACCCAGTACTTC
abundance: NA
j_gene: TRBJ2-5
v_gene: TRBV27
d_gene: TRBD1

CDR3aa: CASSLSFSVNEQFF
CDR3nt: TGTGCCAGCAGCTTAAGTTTTAGCGTCAATGAGCAGTTCTTC
abundance: NA
j_gene: TRBJ2-1
v_gene: TRBV11-2
d_gene: NA

CDR3aa: CASSSAGGSSYEQYF
CDR3nt: TGCGCCAGCAGCTCTGCCGGAGGTAGCTCCTACGAGCAGTACTTC
abundance: NA
j_gene: TRBJ2-7
v_gene: TRBV5-1
d_gene: NA

CDR3aa: CASSLGVQRQSETQYF
CDR3nt: TGTGCCAGCAGCTTAGGGGTACAGCGGCAGTCGGAGACCCAGTACTTC
abundance: NA
j_gene: TRBJ2-5
v_gene: TRBV11-3
d_gene: NA

CDR3aa: CASSHAGTSDFYNEQFF
CDR3nt: TGTGCCAGCAGCCATGCCGGGACTAGCGATTTTTACAATGAGCAGTTCTTC
abundance: once
j_gene: TRBJ2-1
v_gene: TRBV14
d_gene: TRBD2

CDR3aa: CAIRGQGQGEAFF
CDR3nt: TGTGCCATCAGAGGACAGGGGCAAGGTGAAGCTTTCTTT
abundance: many
j_gene: TRBJ1-1
v_gene: TRBV10-3
d_gene: TRBD1

CDR3aa: CASSLDRGLAGGTGTQYF
CDR3nt: TGTGCCAGCAGCTTAGATCGGGGACTAGCGGGGGGGACCGGTACGCAGTATTTT
abundance: NA
j_gene: TRBJ2-3
v_gene: TRBV11-2
d_gene: TRBD2

CDR3aa: CASSGFRGLSYEQYF
CDR3nt: TGTGCCAGCAGCGGATTCAGGGGCTTGTCCTACGAGCAGTACTTC
abundance: NA
j_gene: TRBJ2-7
v_gene: TRBV5-6
d_gene: NA

CDR3aa: CASSVDTYGYTF
CDR3nt: TGTGCCAGCAGTGTGGACACCTATGGCTACACCTTC
abundance: NA
j_gene: TRBJ1-2
v_gene: TRBV2
d_gene: NA

CDR3aa: CATSGASVQETQYF
CDR3nt: TGTGCCACCAGCGGGGCTAGCGTCCAAGAGACCCAGTACTTC
abundance: NA
j_gene: TRBJ2-5
v_gene: TRBV15
d_gene: NA

CDR3aa: CASSLAPSDGETQYF
CDR3nt: TGTGCCAGCAGCTTGGCCCCGTCAGACGGGGAGACCCAGTACTTC
abundance: NA
j_gene: TRBJ2-5
v_gene: TRBV5-6
d_gene: NA